These 28 T cell receptor beta chains were all obtained from the same sample, sequenced in a study of OX40 agonist ivuxolimab in advanced cancers. TCRdb keeps only in-frame clones here, not all; method: immunoSEQ multiplex PCR. The sample gives roughly 70,000 clones, roughly 87% of which show up once; 2% to 2.5% is in the top ten. This material consisted of CD4+ or CD8+ T cells sorted from blood, taken in a trial of the OX40 agonist ivuxolimab. The source is an adult with an advanced solid tumor such as melanoma, head and neck, liver or kidney cancer.

The rearrangement joins TRBV5-1 to TRBJ1-4; 7 bases line up with TRBD1. V shed 4 bases and J 3 bases; nucleotides not matched to a gene: 6. Looked up from germline, CDR1 is SGHRS and CDR2 is YFSETQ. The CDR3 spans 15 residues. The CDR3 sequence is CASSPSGGSNEKLFF. CDR3 DNA: TGCGCCAGCAGCCCTTCAGGGGGGTCTAATGAAAAACTGTTTTTT.

The chain couples TRBV28 to TRBJ1-2; no definite D call. CDR3 length equals 14 residues. In germline, CDR1 is MDHEN, CDR2 SYDVKM. Trimming stripped 3 bases from V and 6 bases from J, with 14 bases between. This CDR3 reads CASSFRGYRNGYTF. In DNA, the CDR3 is TGTGCCAGCAGTTTTCGTGGTTATAGAAATGGCTACACCTTC.

The V and J genes are TRBV27 and TRBJ2-5; maybe TRBD1 (5 bases). Germline CDR1 reads MNHEY; CDR2 reads SMNVEV (reference sequence). V was trimmed by 6 bases and J by 0 bases, leaving 8 bases between them. The length of the CDR3 is 13 residues. The CDR3 DNA reads as TGTGCCAGCAGATGGACAAACCAAGAGACCCAGTACTTC. It is translated as CASRWTNQETQYF.

The chain employs TRBV7-9 and TRBJ2-1, with 7 bases that match TRBD2. The germline V gene has CDR1 SEHNR and CDR2 FQNEAQ (reference sequence). V lost 3 bases and J lost 8; bases outside the gene matches: 16. The CDR3 extends over 17 amino acids. CDR3 protein: CASSFRPSGVGSDEQFF. CDR3 DNA: TGTGCCAGCAGCTTCCGGCCCAGCGGGGTCGGCAGCGATGAGCAGTTCTTC.

This sequence joins TRBV2 and TRBJ2-7; no definite D call. Per germline, CDR1 SNHLY and CDR2 FYNNEI. This CDR3 has 11 residues. The V end lost 6 bases, the J end lost 6 bases, and 9 bases lay between the germline ends. The CDR3 DNA follows: TGTGCCAGCAGCCGCCGGGCCGAGCAGTACTTC. It yields the protein CASSRRAEQYF.

The chain couples TRBV5-4 to TRBJ2-2, with 16 bases fitting TRBD2. Germline-derived CDR1 and CDR2 are SGHNT and YYREEE (reference sequence). The CDR3 loop spans 17 amino acids. Trimming at V came to 3 bases and at J to 5 bases, leaving 4 bases not matched to a gene. CDR3 DNA: TGTGCCAGCAGCTGGGGACTAGCGGGAGGGTATACCGGGGAGCTGTTTTTT. Translating it yields CASSWGLAGGYTGELFF. The variable domain in full, with the rest retrieved from reference TRBV5-4 and TRBJ2-2, is ETGVTQSPTHLIKTRGQQVTLRCSSQSGHNTVSWYQQALGQGPQFIFQYYREEENGRGNFPPRFSGLQFPNYSSELNVNALELDDSALYLCASSWGLAGGYTGELFFGEGSRLTVL.

The V and J genes are TRBV28 and TRBJ2-1; D is possibly TRBD2 (6 bases). The CDR3 has 15 residues. Germline V gene lookup returns CDR1 MDHEN and CDR2 SYDVKM. V was trimmed by 1 base and J by 12 bases, leaving 19 bases between them. Here the CDR3 DNA reads TGTGCCAGCAGTTTATCCGGGACTCGAAGTCTTGGGCAGTTCTTC. This encodes CASSLSGTRSLGQFF.

This clone has a single count. V usage is TRBV27 and J usage is TRBJ1-5; D possibly corresponds to TRBD1 (6 bases). Germline CDR1 and CDR2: MNHEY and SMNVEV (reference sequence). The CDR3 extends over 16 amino acids. The V end was cut by 3 bases, the J end by 1 base, with 13 bases between. CDR3 loop: CASSFRWTVSNQPQHF. The DNA of the CDR3 is TGTGCCAGCAGTTTTCGTTGGACAGTCAGCAATCAGCCCCAGCATTTT.

The chain couples TRBV7-2 to TRBJ2-2; 8 bases map to TRBD1. This CDR3 region has 16 residues. The germline V gene has CDR1 SGHTA and CDR2 FQGNSA. The ends lost 4 bases at V and 5 bases at J; junction bases unmatched: 9. The CDR3 DNA is TGTGCCAGCAGCTCGGACAGGGTACTAACGACCGGGGAGCTGTTTTTT. This translates into CASSSDRVLTTGELFF.

This chain joins TRBV25-1 and TRBJ2-6, with D unresolved. V lost 4 bases to trimming and J lost 4 bases, with 8 bases between them. The germline gives CDR1 MGHDK, CDR2 SYGVNS. The CDR3 is 14 residues long. The CDR3 sequence is CASSVGKGANVLTF. CDR3 bases: TGTGCCAGCAGTGTCGGAAAAGGGGCCAACGTCCTGACTTTC. The whole variable domain, filled in from reference TRBV25-1 and TRBJ2-6, reads EADIYQTPRYLVIGTGKKITLECSQTMGHDKMYWYQQDPGMELHLIHYSYGVNSTEKGDLSSESTVSRIRTEHFPLTLESARPSHTSQYLCASSVGKGANVLTFGAGSRLTVL.

This rearrangement joins TRBV10-3 to TRBJ1-2, with 8 bases lining up with TRBD1. The V gene end was trimmed by 6 bases and the J gene end by 8 bases; junction bases not matched to a gene: 17. This CDR3 has 16 residues. CDR1 is ENHRY, CDR2 SYGVKD, per germline. CDR3 in DNA: TGTGCCATCAGCCAGACGACCGGACAGGGAGGGGTAGGCTACACCTTC. Protein product: CAISQTTGQGGVGYTF.

The chain combines TRBV18 with TRBJ2-1; TRBD2 agrees at 13 bases. The CDR3 loop spans 15 amino acids. CDR1 is KGHSH and CDR2 is LQKENI in the germline V gene. Germline trimming cut 6 bases from V and 6 bases from J; bases unmatched to any gene: 5. The CDR3 region is CASSSGLAGLNEQFF. The DNA for the CDR3 is TGTGCCAGCTCCTCGGGACTAGCGGGGCTCAATGAGCAGTTCTTC. Combining the CDR3 with reference TRBV18 and TRBJ2-1 gives the whole variable domain NAGVMQNPRHLVRRRGQEARLRCSPMKGHSHVYWYRQLPEEGLKFMVYLQKENIIDESGMPKERFSAEFPKEGPSILRIQQVVRGDSAAYFCASSSGLAGLNEQFFGPGTRLTVL.

This chain links TRBV15 with TRBJ2-6, with D tentatively TRBD1 (6 bases). This CDR3 region has 20 residues. Germline lookup yields CDR1 LNHNV and CDR2 YYDKDF (reference sequence). V was trimmed by 3 bases and J by 2 bases, leaving 23 bases between them. CDR3 in DNA: TGTGCCACCAGCAGGGGAATCGCCGACAGGCTGATGGCTGGGGCCAACGTCCTGACTTTC. Translation gives CATSRGIADRLMAGANVLTF.

The count of this clone is one. The rearrangement uses TRBV5-4 and TRBJ2-1; perhaps TRBD1 as D (6 bases). The germline V gene encodes CDR1 SGHNT and CDR2 YYREEE (reference sequence). Between the trimmed V and J ends, which lost 4 bases and 5 bases, there was a span of 13 bases. CDR3 length: 14 amino acids. DNA of the CDR3: TGTGCCAGCAGCCTACGGACAGATAACAATGAGCAGTTCTTC. Protein: CASSLRTDNNEQFF.

This clone was observed a single time. The chain is built from TRBV12-5 and TRBJ2-7; 7 nucleotides line up with TRBD2. This CDR3 contains 15 residues. Germline V gives CDR1 LGHNT, CDR2 FRNRAP. V shed 7 bases and J 4 bases; nucleotides not matched to a gene: 13. CDR3 DNA: TGTGCTAGTGCCTTCTTGGGTCCCGGGAGGTACGAGCAGTACTTC. Encoded protein: CASAFLGPGRYEQYF.

The rearrangement joins TRBV2 to TRBJ2-7; 8 bases fit TRBD1. V shed 5 bases, J shed 2 bases, and the junction held 8 bases outside the gene matches. This CDR3 comprises 15 residues. Germline-derived CDR1 and CDR2 are SNHLY and FYNNEI. The CDR3 here is CASSKDRGGPYEQYF. CDR3 DNA sequence: TGTGCCAGCAGTAAAGACAGGGGAGGCCCCTACGAGCAGTACTTC.

V usage is TRBV2 and J usage is TRBJ1-4, with D unclear. CDR1 SNHLY and CDR2 FYNNEI come from the germline V gene. V lost 4 bases and J lost 8, with 11 bases in between. The CDR3 spans 13 residues. CDR3 bases: TGTGCCAGCAGTGGTCAGGTATTAGAAAAACTGTTTTTT. Encoded protein: CASSGQVLEKLFF.

The rearrangement links TRBV27 to TRBJ2-7; TRBD2 matches at 16 bases. Trimming removed 3 bases from V and 3 bases from J; junction bases left unmatched: 5. The CDR3 consists of 17 residues. CDR1 MNHEY and CDR2 SMNVEV come from the germline V gene (reference sequence). CDR3: CASSFTGLAGGFYEQYF. The CDR3 nucleotides read TGTGCCAGCAGTTTTACGGGACTAGCGGGAGGGTTCTACGAGCAGTACTTC.

V usage is TRBV6-1 and J usage is TRBJ2-1; no reliable D call. The length of the CDR3 is 14 residues. V shed 11 bases and J shed 6 bases, with 20 bases lying between them. Germline assignment: CDR1 MNHNS and CDR2 SASEGT. The CDR3 DNA reads TGTGCCGGCACCGTGGACCCGACTGGCAATGAGCAGTTCTTC. The encoded protein is CAGTVDPTGNEQFF.

To note about this clone: This CDR3 is also generated by other DNA sequences in the sample. The chain combines TRBV7-8 with TRBJ2-5, with D possibly called TRBD1 or TRBD2 (5 bases each). Germline V CDR1 and CDR2: SGHVS, FQNEAQ. The V end lost 9 bases, the J end lost 2 bases, and 13 bases lay between the germline ends. CDR3 length: 13 amino acids. For the CDR3, the DNA is TGTGCCAGTAGGGACGAGGGTCAAGAGACCCAGTACTTC. Translation gives CASRDEGQETQYF.

The V and J genes are TRBV5-1 and TRBJ2-1; 7 bases fit TRBD2. This CDR3 has 15 residues. V lost 0 bases, J lost 2 bases, and 2 bases stayed unmatched. The germline V gene encodes CDR1 SGHRS and CDR2 YFSETQ. CDR3 amino acids: CASSLVAGTYNEQFF. The CDR3 region has the DNA TGCGCCAGCAGCTTGGTAGCGGGTACCTACAATGAGCAGTTCTTC.

This rearrangement joins TRBV11-2 to TRBJ2-3; the D is unclear. Germline CDR1 SGHAT, CDR2 FQNNGV. Trimming left V 1 base short and J 2 bases short, with 7 bases between. The CDR3 is 14 residues long. In DNA form, the CDR3 reads TGTGCCAGCAGCTTAGGGAAAGTCACAGATACGCAGTATTTT. This sequence encodes CASSLGKVTDTQYF.

With respect to this clone: This may come from a read error, since a much larger clone is one base off. The J gene is TRBJ2-7, the V gene TRBV18, with TRBD1 matching 12 bases. The CDR3 contains 15 residues. The germline V gene has CDR1 KGHSH and CDR2 LQKENI. In nucleotides, the CDR3 is TGTGCCAGCCCACCCTCGGGACAGGGGGCGGGAGAGCAGTACTTC. Its protein product is CASPPSGQGAGEQYF.

V and J are TRBV7-2 and TRBJ2-3; no reliable D call. Germline CDR1 and CDR2: SGHTA and FQGNSA. V was shortened by 5 bases and J by 0 bases, with 12 bases between the two germline ends. This CDR3 is built from 15 residues. CDR3 sequence: CASSLEHSSTDTQYF. The CDR3 coding sequence is TGTGCCAGCAGCCTCGAGCACAGTAGCACAGATACGCAGTATTTT.

This chain joins TRBV7-3 and TRBJ1-3, with 7 bases aligning to TRBD1. V lost 4 bases and J lost 0; bases outside the gene matches: 3. The germline gives CDR1 SGHTA, CDR2 FQGTGA. This CDR3 has 15 residues. The chain's CDR3 is CASSWDRSSGNTIYF. The CDR3 DNA reads as TGTGCCAGCAGCTGGGACAGATCCTCTGGAAACACCATATATTTT.

In DNA, the CDR3 is TGTGCCAGCAGCCCTGAGGGACACTCCTACGAGCAGTACTTC. Its translation: CASSPEGHSYEQYF. The V and J genes are TRBV21-1 and TRBJ2-7; the D call TRBD1 from the table was never checked on the DNA. TRBV21-1 is annotated as a pseudogene. CDR3 size: 14 residues.

J is TRBJ2-2 and V is TRBV5-1, with 8 bases fitting TRBD2. Germline-derived CDR1 and CDR2 are SGHRS and YFSETQ. The CDR3 length is 16 residues. The V segment lost 0 bases and the J segment 6 bases; nucleotides outside the gene matches: 7. CDR3 DNA: TGCGCCAGCAGCTTGGCCGACGCGGGGGGTGCCGGGGAGCTGTTTTTT. Its translation: CASSLADAGGAGELFF.

This chain uses TRBV18 with TRBJ1-2; the match to TRBD1 covers 9 bases. The CDR3 is 14 residues long. V shed 3 bases and J 5 bases; nucleotides not matched to a gene: 4. Germline assignment: CDR1 KGHSH and CDR2 LQKENI. CDR3 DNA sequence: TGTGCCAGCTCACCCTCACAGGGGGCGTATGGCTACACCTTC. Translating it yields CASSPSQGAYGYTF.